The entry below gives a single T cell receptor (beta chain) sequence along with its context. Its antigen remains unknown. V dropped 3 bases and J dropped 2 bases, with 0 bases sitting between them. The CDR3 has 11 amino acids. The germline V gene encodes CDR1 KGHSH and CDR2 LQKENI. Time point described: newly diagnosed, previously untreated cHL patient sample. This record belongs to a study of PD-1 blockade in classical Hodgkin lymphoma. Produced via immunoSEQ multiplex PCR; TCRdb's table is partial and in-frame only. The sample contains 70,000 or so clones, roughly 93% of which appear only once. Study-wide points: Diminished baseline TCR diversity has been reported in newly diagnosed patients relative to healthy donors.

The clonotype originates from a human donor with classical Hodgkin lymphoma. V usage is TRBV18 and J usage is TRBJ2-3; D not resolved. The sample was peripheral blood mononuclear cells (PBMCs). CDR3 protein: CASSPTDTQYF. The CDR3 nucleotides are TGTGCCAGCTCACCCACAGATACGCAGTATTTT.